Shown below are 21 T cell receptor beta chains from a single sample sequenced in a study of T-cell reconstitution after alpha-beta-depleted transplantation in children. A library of TCRbeta sequences, prepared with unique molecular identifiers, was generated. TCRdb re-derived calls from the PCR reads in MiXCR, one entry per CDR3 protein. The sample yields 400,000 to 500,000 distinct CDR3 sequences, approximately 11% seen once. Material: PBMCs from the stem cell graft donor, obtained from the stem cell graft. Receptors were obtained from a human donor who donated a stem cell graft to a child with acute myeloid leukemia.

The table lists this clonotype with a few counts. The rearrangement links TRBV4-3 to TRBJ2-7; no clear D gene. The length of the CDR3 is 14 residues. The germline V and J ends were trimmed by 1 base and 2 bases, with 9 bases remaining between them. Germline V CDR1 and CDR2: LGHNA, YSLEER. Here the CDR3 reads CASSQVVHAYEQYF. CDR3 coding DNA: TGCGCCAGCAGCCAAGTGGTTCATGCCTACGAGCAGTACTTC.

The chain couples TRBV20-1 to TRBJ2-5; D ambiguous. Per germline, CDR1 DFQATT and CDR2 SNEGSKA (reference sequence). CDR3 length: 15 residues. V was clipped by 0 bases and J by 3 bases, with 14 bases between them. The CDR3 sequence is CSARELGPIKETQYF. CDR3 nucleotides: TGCAGTGCTAGAGAACTCGGACCCATCAAAGAGACCCAGTACTTC.

This clonotype was observed a handful of times. J is TRBJ2-7 and V is TRBV15; D is possibly TRBD2 (5 bases). The length of the CDR3 is 13 residues. Germline CDR1 and CDR2: LNHNV and YYDKDF (reference sequence). Trimming removed 0 bases at V and 7 bases at J, with 10 bases between. The CDR3 spells CATSRDQWREQYV. In DNA, the CDR3 is TGTGCCACCAGCAGAGATCAATGGAGGGAGCAGTACGTC.

A few counts support this clonotype. The genes are TRBV4-3 and TRBJ2-3; 8 positions agree with TRBD2. Germline V gene data show CDR1 as LGHNA and CDR2 as YSLEER. J lost 4 bases, V lost 3 bases, and 9 bases had no gene match. The length of the CDR3 is 16 residues. The CDR3 region has the DNA TGCGCCAGCAGCCAGGAAACGGGAGGGCCCCCAGATACGCAGTATTTT. Translating it yields CASSQETGGPPDTQYF.

This rearrangement joins TRBV12-3 or TRBV12-4 to TRBJ2-5; D is perhaps TRBD1 (6 bases). V was cut by 5 bases and J by 1 base, with 17 bases left in between. The CDR3 extends over 16 amino acids. Written as DNA, the CDR3 is TGTGCCAGCAGTCCCTCGGCAGGGGCTACCCAAGAGACCCAGTACTTC. This encodes CASSPSAGATQETQYF.

V and J are TRBV12-3 or TRBV12-4 and TRBJ1-1; D is ambiguous. Trimming pared 8 bases from V and 1 base from J, leaving 11 bases between. The CDR3 covers 13 residues. Here the CDR3 reads CASAQAGNTEAFF. CDR3 DNA: TGTGCCAGCGCCCAGGCAGGGAACACTGAAGCTTTCTTT.

A note on this clonotype: The CDR3 end shows no conserved phenylalanine or tryptophan, and so a read error is likely. The rearrangement links TRBV7-3 to TRBJ2-5, with TRBD2 identical over 7 bases. Germline V gene sequence: CDR1 SGHTA, CDR2 FQGTGA. J gave up 1 base and V 2 bases, and 4 bases lay outside the gene matches. This CDR3 spans 15 amino acids. Here the CDR3 DNA reads TGTGCCAGCAGCTTAGTTGCGGGGGTCCAAGAGACCCAGTACTTG. Translating it yields CASSLVAGVQETQYL.

V is TRBV9 and J is TRBJ2-5; D call uncertain. This CDR3 is 13 amino acids long. Looked up from germline, CDR1 is SGDLS and CDR2 is YYNGEE. Trimming took 3 bases from V and 7 from J, leaving 13 bases between them. CDR3 coding DNA: TGTGCCAGCAGCGGACTGTCCCCCGGGACCCAGTACTTC. This encodes CASSGLSPGTQYF.

This clonotype was picked up many times. J is TRBJ2-1 and V is TRBV29-1; possibly TRBD1 for D (7 bases). Deletions cut 2 bases from V and 4 bases from J, with 15 bases between. CDR1 is SQVTM, CDR2 ANQGSEA, per germline. The CDR3 spans 15 residues. This CDR3 is CSVELVAGGYNEQFF. For the CDR3, the DNA is TGCAGCGTTGAATTGGTGGCAGGGGGGTACAATGAGCAGTTCTTC.

This clonotype was recorded a few times. This rearrangement joins TRBV5-1 to TRBJ2-2, with D perhaps TRBD1 (5 bases). V gave up 1 base and J gave up 3 bases, with 10 bases separating them. This CDR3 contains 15 residues. Germline V gives CDR1 SGHRS, CDR2 YFSETQ. The CDR3 is CASSLTGADTGELFF. The CDR3 region has the DNA TGCGCCAGCAGCTTGACTGGGGCCGACACCGGGGAGCTGTTTTTT.

This clonotype appeared many times. V usage is TRBV7-2 and J usage is TRBJ2-1, with 11 bases aligning to TRBD2. This CDR3 region has 15 residues. V lost 3 bases to trimming and J lost 8 bases; unmatched junction nucleotides: 6. The germline V gene has CDR1 SGHTA and CDR2 FQGNSA. The chain's CDR3 is CASSFTSGSGYEQFF. In DNA form, the CDR3 reads TGTGCCAGCAGCTTCACTAGCGGGAGTGGGTATGAGCAGTTCTTC.

This clonotype was counted ten times or more. The chain uses TRBV20-1 and TRBJ2-3; 7 bases fit TRBD2. Germline lookup yields CDR1 DFQATT and CDR2 SNEGSKA (reference sequence). Trimming at V came to 1 base and at J to 0 bases, leaving 10 bases not matched to a gene. The CDR3 sequence is 17 residues long. In DNA, the CDR3 is TGCAGTGCTAGAGCCAGTGGGCGGGGGAAAAGCACAGATACGCAGTATTTT. Encoded protein: CSARASGRGKSTDTQYF.

The V gene is TRBV11-2, the J gene TRBJ2-5, with D perhaps TRBD2 (6 bases). This CDR3 contains 15 residues. Germline V gene sequence: CDR1 SGHAT, CDR2 FQNNGV. Deletions cut 5 bases from V and 3 bases from J, with 16 bases between. CDR3 residues: CASSPFGGLEETQYF. In DNA, the CDR3 is TGTGCCAGCAGCCCGTTTGGGGGGTTAGAAGAGACCCAGTACTTC.

V and J are TRBV6-1 and TRBJ2-2, with 16 bases lining up with TRBD2. Germline V gene sequence: CDR1 MNHNS, CDR2 SASEGT. The CDR3 contains 18 residues. The junction had 8 bases not matched to a gene; V was cut back by 4 bases and J by 6 bases. For the CDR3, the DNA is TGTGCCAGCAGTGCTGCTTCCGGGACTAGCGGGAGGGCCGGGGAGCTGTTTTTT. It encodes CASSAASGTSGRAGELFF.

This chain links TRBV20-1 with TRBJ2-5; 13 bases line up with TRBD2. CDR3 length equals 17 residues. Per the germline V gene, CDR1 is DFQATT and CDR2 is SNEGSKA (reference sequence). Trimming took 3 bases from V and 0 from J; bases not matched to a gene: 7. The CDR3 coding sequence is TGCAGTGCTAGGGGGGGACTAGCGGGGATGTACCAAGAGACCCAGTACTTC. As protein: CSARGGLAGMYQETQYF.

This clonotype was seen only a few times. This chain uses TRBV3-1 with TRBJ2-7; TRBD2 is a possible D gene (5 bases). The V and J ends lost 0 bases and 2 bases respectively, with 11 bases between them. Germline lookup yields CDR1 LGHDT and CDR2 YNNKEL (reference sequence). This CDR3 is 15 amino acids long. The CDR3 sequence: CASSQEGQRPYEQYF. DNA of the CDR3: TGTGCCAGCAGCCAAGAGGGCCAGCGGCCCTACGAGCAGTACTTC.

The chain is built from TRBV3-1 and TRBJ1-2; 7 nucleotides align to TRBD1. This CDR3 contains 14 residues. Germline values: CDR1 LGHDT, CDR2 YNNKEL (reference sequence). V was clipped by 8 bases and J by 8 bases; unmatched bases: 14. The CDR3, as DNA: TGTGCCAGCGGCCCGACAGGGCGGGTCGTGGGCTACACCTTC. As protein: CASGPTGRVVGYTF.

The chain uses TRBV5-4 and TRBJ2-5; 12 bases align to TRBD2. This CDR3 has 18 residues. V shed 7 bases, J shed 1 base, and the junction held 14 bases outside the gene matches. Per the germline V gene, CDR1 is SGHNT and CDR2 is YYREEE (reference sequence). CDR3 in amino acids: CASGGRLAGDTPQETQYF. CDR3 DNA sequence: TGTGCCAGCGGGGGTCGACTAGCGGGAGATACACCCCAAGAGACCCAGTACTTC. Drawing the rest from reference TRBV5-4 and TRBJ2-5, the complete variable domain is ETGVTQSPTHLIKTRGQQVTLRCSSQSGHNTVSWYQQALGQGPQFIFQYYREEENGRGNFPPRFSGLQFPNYSSELNVNALELDDSALYLCASGGRLAGDTPQETQYFGPGTRLLVL.

The chain couples TRBV27 to TRBJ1-2; 8 nucleotides line up with TRBD1. Germline CDR1 is MNHEY and CDR2 is SMNVEV (reference sequence). This CDR3 region has 14 residues. Germline trimming cut 4 bases from V and 6 bases from J; bases unmatched to any gene: 7. The CDR3 region has the DNA TGTGCCAGCAGTTCAGGGGGCGCTTGGAATGGCTACACCTTC. Amino acids: CASSSGGAWNGYTF.

This chain connects TRBV4-2 to TRBJ2-3, with D perhaps TRBD1 (5 bases). This CDR3 is built from 16 residues. V dropped 0 bases and J dropped 5 bases, with 15 bases sitting between them. From germline, CDR1 is LGHNA and CDR2 YNFKEQ. The CDR3: CASSQDSAGMGDTQYF. CDR3 DNA sequence: TGTGCCAGCAGCCAAGATTCGGCAGGGATGGGAGATACGCAGTATTTT.

This clonotype was observed a handful of times. The chain recombines TRBV6-1 with TRBJ2-7, with TRBD1 identical over 10 bases. The CDR3 loop spans 16 amino acids. Germline loops: CDR1 MNHNS, CDR2 SASEGT. The trim removed 5 bases at V and 2 bases at J, leaving 9 bases unmatched. CDR3 bases: TGTGCCAGCAGTCCTTATCGGGGACAGGGGACCTACGAGCAGTACGTC. It encodes CASSPYRGQGTYEQYV.